The 17 T cell receptor beta chains given below trace back to one sample, sequenced in a study of blood T cell repertoires in COVID-19. Sequencing used immunoSEQ multiplex PCR; TCRdb keeps in-frame clones, though not all of them. This sample carries approximately 200,000 clones, just over 85% of them seen once, and the ten largest clones take 1.5%. Sequenced material: peripheral blood. These receptors were taken from a man aged 18 to 35 with active or convalescent COVID-19.

The chain is built from TRBV28 and TRBJ1-5; 9 bases match TRBD1. Germline V gives CDR1 MDHEN, CDR2 SYDVKM. The junction had 4 bases not matched to a gene; V was cut back by 4 bases and J by 6 bases. The CDR3 extends over 14 amino acids. Here the CDR3 reads CASSSGQGGQPQHF. As DNA, the CDR3 is TGTGCCAGCAGTTCGGGACAGGGCGGTCAGCCCCAGCATTTT.

The gene calls are TRBV7-3 and TRBJ1-5; 7 bases map to TRBD1. V trimming: 5 bases; J trimming: 2 bases; junction bases outside the gene matches: 9. The CDR3 is 16 residues long. Per germline, CDR1 SGHTA and CDR2 FQGTGA. CDR3 sequence: CASSDSDRAGNQPQHF. Written as DNA, the CDR3 is TGTGCCAGCAGCGATTCTGACAGGGCTGGCAATCAGCCCCAGCATTTT.

The chain uses TRBV29-1 and TRBJ2-1, with unresolved D. CDR1 and CDR2 from the germline V gene are SQVTM and ANQGSEA. V was shortened by 6 bases and J by 9 bases, with 12 bases between the two germline ends. The CDR3 is 11 residues long. The CDR3 reads CSVNPRGEQFF. Here the CDR3 DNA reads TGCAGCGTCAATCCCCGCGGTGAGCAGTTCTTC.

This clone showed up just a few times. The chain employs TRBV30 and TRBJ2-3, with D perhaps TRBD2 (6 bases). V lost 5 bases to trimming and J lost 0 bases, with 12 bases between them. Germline lookup yields CDR1 GTSNPN and CDR2 SVGIG (reference sequence). This CDR3 contains 14 residues. CDR3: CAWGGPASTDTQYF. CDR3 DNA: TGTGCCTGGGGAGGGCCTGCAAGCACAGATACGCAGTATTTT.

This clone showed up many times. The chain carries TRBV7-8 and TRBJ2-7, with 9 positions matching TRBD1. The germline V gene encodes CDR1 SGHVS and CDR2 FQNEAQ. Germline trimming cut 8 bases from V and 2 bases from J; bases unmatched to any gene: 7. The CDR3 consists of 14 residues. The CDR3 DNA reads TGTGCCAGCGTCCAGACAGGGGGAACCTACGAGCAGTACTTC. This translates into CASVQTGGTYEQYF.

The chain combines TRBV29-1 with TRBJ2-1; D is possibly TRBD1 (5 bases). V lost 2 bases and J lost 0, with 11 bases in between. Per germline, CDR1 SQVTM and CDR2 ANQGSEA. The CDR3 spans 15 residues. CDR3 sequence: CSVEQKGSSYNEQFF. CDR3 sequence (DNA): TGCAGCGTTGAACAAAAGGGGTCCTCCTACAATGAGCAGTTCTTC.

The genes are TRBV7-3 and TRBJ1-1; D not resolved. Looked up from germline, CDR1 is SGHTA and CDR2 is FQGTGA. The CDR3 loop spans 14 amino acids. Trimming removed 3 bases from V and 4 bases from J, with 12 bases in between. DNA for the CDR3: TGTGCCAGCAGCTTTGACCGACTAGGCACTGAAGCTTTCTTT. Translation gives CASSFDRLGTEAFF.

The J gene is TRBJ1-2, the V gene TRBV27; the D gene is possibly TRBD1 (5 bases). Germline V gene data show CDR1 as MNHEY and CDR2 as SMNVEV (reference sequence). The V and J ends lost 5 bases and 0 bases respectively, with 13 bases between them. CDR3 length equals 15 residues. The CDR3 here is CASSTRLTANYGYTF. The CDR3 bases are TGTGCCAGCAGTACGAGGCTGACAGCTAACTATGGCTACACCTTC.

The genes are TRBV30 and TRBJ2-1, with D unclear. V was cut by 3 bases and J by 6 bases, with 15 bases left in between. This CDR3 has 14 amino acids. Germline assignment: CDR1 GTSNPN and CDR2 SVGIG (reference sequence). The CDR3 here is CAWSLTRPGNEQFF. The CDR3 bases are TGTGCCTGGAGCTTAACCCGGCCGGGCAATGAGCAGTTCTTC.

The chain couples TRBV6-4 to TRBJ1-6; a possible D gene is TRBD1 (6 bases). The length of the CDR3 is 13 residues. CDR1 is MRHNA and CDR2 is SNTAGT in the germline V gene. Trimming removed 6 bases at V and 5 bases at J, with 8 bases between. DNA of the CDR3: TGTGCCAGCAGCCGGACAGATAATTCACCCCTCCACTTT. It translates to CASSRTDNSPLHF.

The chain is built from TRBV7-9 and TRBJ2-7, with a weak D call TRBD1 (6 bases). Trimming stripped 2 bases from V and 7 bases from J, with 18 bases between. Looked up from germline, CDR1 is SEHNR and CDR2 is FQNEAQ (reference sequence). The CDR3 runs to 15 residues. The CDR3 loop is CASSLLKDRKTEQYF. DNA for the CDR3: TGTGCCAGCAGCTTATTGAAGGACAGAAAAACTGAGCAGTACTTC.

The V call is TRBV11-2, the J call TRBJ1-2; no reliable D call. V lost 1 base and J lost 9, with 12 bases in between. This CDR3 is 13 amino acids long. Germline V gives CDR1 SGHAT, CDR2 FQNNGV. This CDR3 is CASSLGEASSYTF. CDR3 DNA: TGTGCCAGCAGCTTAGGAGAAGCTAGTAGCTACACCTTC.

The chain employs TRBV2 and TRBJ2-2, with a possible D match to TRBD1 (5 bases). CDR3 size: 13 residues. Trimming removed 7 bases at V and 6 bases at J, with 12 bases between. Germline CDR1 SNHLY, CDR2 FYNNEI. The CDR3 spells CASKGSPAGELFF. CDR3 coding DNA: TGTGCCAGCAAGGGGTCCCCCGCCGGGGAGCTGTTTTTT.

The chain has TRBV5-4 and TRBJ2-1; 7 nucleotides match TRBD1. This CDR3 is 14 amino acids long. V shed 4 bases, J shed 8 bases, and the junction held 9 bases outside the gene matches. Per the germline V gene, CDR1 is SGHNT and CDR2 is YYREEE (reference sequence). Here the CDR3 DNA reads TGTGCCAGCAGCCCCGACAGGGCGTCCCATGAGCAGTTCTTC. This gives the protein CASSPDRASHEQFF. Full variable domain (rest looked up from reference TRBV5-4 and TRBJ2-1): ETGVTQSPTHLIKTRGQQVTLRCSSQSGHNTVSWYQQALGQGPQFIFQYYREEENGRGNFPPRFSGLQFPNYSSELNVNALELDDSALYLCASSPDRASHEQFFGPGTRLTVL.

This chain connects TRBV25-1 to TRBJ1-3; perhaps TRBD1 as D (5 bases). CDR1 is MGHDK, CDR2 SYGVNS, per germline. Between the trimmed V and J ends, which lost 10 bases and 5 bases, there was a span of 12 bases. The CDR3 contains 12 residues. The CDR3 bases are TGTGCCACCGTCGGGGGAAGAAACACCATATATTTT. It encodes CATVGGRNTIYF.

V gene TRBV6-6 combines with J gene TRBJ2-7; D is ambiguous. Trimming cost V 6 bases and J 3 bases, with 15 bases left between them. The CDR3 sequence is 14 residues long. Germline CDR1 is MNHNY and CDR2 is SVGAGI (reference sequence). CDR3 residues: CASSTGPGGYEQYF. For the CDR3, the DNA is TGTGCCAGCAGCACCGGCCCGGGTGGCTACGAGCAGTACTTC.

The genes are TRBV3-1 (or the pseudogene TRBV3-2) and TRBJ1-3, with 8 bases fitting TRBD1. CDR1 LGHDT and CDR2 YNNKEL come from the germline V gene (reference sequence). This CDR3 is 15 amino acids long. V trimming: 4 bases; J trimming: 3 bases; junction bases outside the gene matches: 5. The CDR3 nucleotides are TGTGCCAGCAGCCGAACCGGGACAGGTGGAAACACCATATATTTT. Translation: CASSRTGTGGNTIYF.